This T cell receptor (beta chain) is drawn from a study of PD-L1 blockade in urothelial cancer. On the study more broadly: Analysis of the blood was performed 3 weeks (second dose) and 6 weeks after treatment start. Blood samples had a median of approximately 150,000 T cells.

Locally advanced or metastatic urothelial carcinoma was diagnosed in the patients. For each patient, 1 to 8 samples were obtained, pretreatment and on-treatment. Trimming shortened V by 3 bases and J by 8 bases, and 16 bases separated the two germline ends. CDR3 length: 15 amino acids. Germline V CDR1 and CDR2: LNHNV, YYDKDF (reference sequence). The repertoire was sequenced with immunoSEQ multiplex PCR; TCRdb's copy has only in-frame clones and lacks some. This sample yields tens of thousands of clones, of which roughly 87% are seen a single time; approximately 6% belongs to the top ten. The material was PBMCs, obtained around atezolizumab (anti-PD-L1) treatment. The TCR comes from a woman aged 70-85 years with urothelial cancer. The chain combines TRBV15 with TRBJ1-4, with a weak D call TRBD1 (5 bases). CDR3 amino acids: CATSSQGRPREKLFF. CDR3 coding DNA: TGTGCCACCAGCAGCCAGGGCCGTCCACGGGAAAAACTGTTTTTT.